The next 28 T cell receptor beta chains were all read from a single sample in a study of T-cell reconstitution after alpha-beta-depleted transplantation in children. Preparing the TCRbeta library involved the use of unique molecular identifiers. MiXCR, applied by TCRdb to the PCR reads, yields one record per CDR3 protein. Of about 260,000 distinct CDR3 sequences detected, less than 9% appear once; the ten largest clones hold about 6.4%. This material consisted of PBMCs, mostly from graft donor cells, taken 180 days after TCRalphabeta/CD19-depleted stem cell transplant. The source is a male patient between 10 and 17 years old who had a stem cell transplant for acute lymphoblastic leukemia, so the T cells may come from the graft donor.

At least ten counts were recorded for this clonotype. The chain joins TRBV5-6 to TRBJ1-2; TRBD1 matches at 7 bases. Germline V gene data show CDR1 as SGHDT and CDR2 as YYEEEE. V lost 1 base and J lost 2; bases outside the gene matches: 17. This CDR3 contains 19 residues. The CDR3 is CASSLRTGGFALTNYGYTF. CDR3 coding DNA: TGTGCCAGCAGCTTGCGGACAGGAGGCTTTGCCTTGACAAACTATGGCTACACCTTC.

This clonotype was found many times. The V call is TRBV29-1, the J call TRBJ1-2; D is possibly TRBD1 (5 bases). The CDR3 sequence is 13 residues long. Between the trimmed V and J ends, which lost 4 bases and 0 bases, there was a span of 9 bases. The germline CDR1 and CDR2 sequences are SQVTM and ANQGSEA. In nucleotides, the CDR3 is TGCAGCGTTGGGCGGGGGGCTAACTATGGCTACACCTTC. Translating gives CSVGRGANYGYTF.

This clonotype came up many times. V is TRBV29-1 and J is TRBJ1-1; D remains unclear. Trimming took off 1 base at V and 7 bases at J, with 10 bases between the two ends. The CDR3 is 12 residues long. Germline loops: CDR1 SQVTM, CDR2 ANQGSEA. CDR3 protein: CSVEGGPSEAFF. CDR3 DNA sequence: TGCAGCGTTGAAGGTGGACCAAGTGAAGCTTTCTTT.

This clonotype was found many times. The chain links TRBV6-2 or TRBV6-3 to TRBJ2-1; 7 bases map to TRBD1. The CDR3 extends over 14 amino acids. Germline V gene sequence: CDR1 MNHEY, CDR2 SVGEGT. V lost 6 bases, J lost 8 bases, and 10 bases stayed unmatched. The CDR3 DNA reads as TGTGCCAGCAGCCCGGGACAGTTCTTGGATGAGCAGTTCTTC. Residues: CASSPGQFLDEQFF.

This clonotype was seen ten or more times. This sequence joins TRBV6-5 and TRBJ2-7, with 9 bases that match TRBD2. Germline values: CDR1 MNHEY, CDR2 SVGAGI. The J segment lost 0 bases and the V segment lost 8 bases, leaving 17 bases of the junction unmatched. CDR3 length equals 18 residues. The CDR3 DNA follows: TGTGCCAGCTCCCGTGGCGGGGGGGCCGTACGGGGCTCCTACGAGCAGTACTTC. It codes for CASSRGGGAVRGSYEQYF.

The V call is TRBV5-7, the J call TRBJ2-1, with D maybe TRBD2 (5 bases). TRBV5-7 is labeled an ORF, and its function is uncertain. Trimming took off 4 bases at V and 9 bases at J, with 23 bases between the two ends. The CDR3 length is 16 residues. The CDR3 is CASSPGVGWRAIEQFF. The DNA of the CDR3 is TGTGCCAGCAGCCCCGGGGTGGGCTGGCGGGCGATTGAGCAGTTCTTC.

There are many counts of this clonotype. The CDR3 nucleotides are TGCGCCAGCAGCTTGGCCCCAACAGAGGACGAGCAGTACTTC. Translating it yields CASSLAPTEDEQYF. The chain couples TRBV5-1 to TRBJ2-7; D gene ambiguous. V lost 0 bases, J lost 5 bases, and 12 bases lay in between. The germline CDR1 and CDR2 sequences are SGHRS and YFSETQ. CDR3 length: 14 amino acids.

This clonotype occurred many times. Its ends do not fully match the called genes, so a read error is possible. The rearrangement links TRBV5-4 to TRBJ2-7, with 8 positions matching TRBD1. Germline assignment: CDR1 SGHNT and CDR2 YYREEE (reference sequence). The CDR3 has 15 residues. As DNA, the CDR3 is TGTGCCAACAGCCCGCCGGGACAGGTGCACTACGAGCAGTACTTC. Protein sequence: CANSPPGQVHYEQYF.

The rearrangement joins TRBV11-2 to TRBJ2-1; 9 positions match TRBD2. This CDR3 has 15 amino acids. The junction had 8 bases not matched to a gene; V was cut back by 2 bases and J by 9 bases. Per germline, CDR1 SGHAT and CDR2 FQNNGV. The CDR3 protein is CASSLWGGGAGEQFF. In nucleotides, the CDR3 is TGTGCCAGCAGCTTATGGGGCGGGGGGGCCGGTGAGCAGTTCTTC.

This clonotype showed up many times. The chain recombines TRBV28 with TRBJ2-4; either TRBD1 or TRBD2 may fit D (5 bases each). Germline loops: CDR1 MDHEN, CDR2 SYDVKM. V lost 3 bases and J 5 bases, leaving 11 bases between the germline ends. The CDR3 loop spans 14 amino acids. CDR3 loop: CASSFLGVQNIQYF. The CDR3 nucleotides read TGTGCCAGCAGTTTTTTGGGGGTACAAAACATTCAGTACTTC.

This clonotype was found many times. The rearrangement links TRBV12-3 or TRBV12-4 to TRBJ1-2; 7 bases align to TRBD1. The V and J ends lost 5 bases and 2 bases, in that order; junction bases with no gene match: 5. This CDR3 comprises 14 residues. This chain's CDR3 is CASSATGTNYGYTF. In DNA, the CDR3 is TGTGCCAGCAGTGCGACAGGGACGAACTATGGCTACACCTTC.

This clonotype was recorded many times. The chain couples TRBV18 to TRBJ2-2; D not resolved. The CDR3 is 16 amino acids. Trimming shortened V by 1 base and J by 2 bases, and 11 bases separated the two germline ends. Germline V CDR1 and CDR2: KGHSH, LQKENI. CDR3 DNA sequence: TGTGCCAGCTCACCACGGAACGGGCCCAACACCGGGGAGCTGTTTTTT. Encoded protein: CASSPRNGPNTGELFF.

With respect to this clonotype: Possible read error: a much larger clone is one base away. The J gene is TRBJ2-7, the V gene TRBV27, with 8 bases identical to TRBD1. This CDR3 has 16 amino acids. Germline CDR1 reads MNHEY; CDR2 reads SMNVEV (reference sequence). The CDR3 sequence is CASSPLGTGGGNDQYF. The CDR3 coding sequence is TGTGCCAGCAGTCCGTTGGGGACAGGAGGTGGAAACGACCAGTACTTC.

The V call is TRBV20-1, the J call TRBJ2-1, with TRBD1 as a possible D gene (5 bases). This CDR3 has 17 residues. CDR1 is DFQATT and CDR2 is SNEGSKA in the germline V gene (reference sequence). Trimming cost V 1 base and J 0 bases, with 16 bases left between them. The CDR3: CSARGKATGRSYNEQFF. CDR3 sequence (DNA): TGCAGTGCTAGAGGCAAGGCCACAGGCCGCTCCTACAATGAGCAGTTCTTC.

This clonotype was observed a handful of times. The V and J genes are TRBV24-1 and TRBJ2-3; the D is unclear. CDR3 length: 14 amino acids. With 1 base removed from V and 2 bases from J, the gap between germline ends came to 6 bases. The germline gives CDR1 KGHDR, CDR2 SFDVKD. CDR3 sequence: CATSDFPATDTQYF. The CDR3 DNA is TGTGCCACCAGTGATTTCCCGGCCACAGATACGCAGTATTTT.

Worth noting for this clonotype: A single base separates this from a much larger clone, so it may be a read error. The J gene is TRBJ2-2, the V gene TRBV20-1, with TRBD2 matching over 8 bases. The germline CDR1 and CDR2 sequences are DFQATT and SNEGSKA (reference sequence). CDR3 size: 14 residues. DNA of the CDR3: TGCAGTGCTGGACTAGCCCGGGAACCCGGGGACCTGTTTTTT. It encodes CSAGLAREPGDLFF.

At least ten counts were recorded for this clonotype. This chain uses TRBV7-3 with TRBJ2-2, with TRBD1 as a possible D gene (6 bases). The germline V and J ends were trimmed by 4 bases and 0 bases, with 12 bases remaining between them. This CDR3 is 16 amino acids long. Germline-derived CDR1 and CDR2 are SGHTA and FQGTGA. This CDR3 reads CASSSQDSSNTGELFF. The DNA of the CDR3 is TGTGCCAGCAGCTCACAGGACAGTTCGAACACCGGGGAGCTGTTTTTT.

This clonotype showed up many times. The genes are TRBV7-6 and TRBJ1-6, with 7 bases aligning to TRBD1. The CDR3 totals 14 residues. The germline V gene has CDR1 SGHVS and CDR2 FNYEAQ. V lost 5 bases to trimming and J lost 8 bases; unmatched junction nucleotides: 6. This CDR3 reads CASSPTGFHSPLHF. Written as DNA, the CDR3 is TGTGCCAGCAGCCCGACAGGGTTTCATTCACCCCTCCACTTT.

In this sample, this clonotype turned up many times. The genes are TRBV9 and TRBJ2-5, with 8 bases aligning to TRBD1. Trimming at V came to 6 bases and at J to 5 bases, leaving 12 bases not matched to a gene. The germline gives CDR1 SGDLS, CDR2 YYNGEE. The CDR3 extends over 15 amino acids. In DNA form, the CDR3 reads TGTGCCAGCACCCGAAACCAGGGGGCGGGGGAGACCCAGTACTTC. It codes for CASTRNQGAGETQYF.

This clonotype was recorded many times. The V call is TRBV27, the J call TRBJ1-2; TRBD1 matches at 12 bases. J gave up 5 bases and V 0 bases, and 4 bases lay outside the gene matches. The CDR3 sequence is 16 residues long. Germline CDR1 is MNHEY and CDR2 is SMNVEV (reference sequence). CDR3 sequence reads: CASSLSGQGALYGYTF. DNA for the CDR3: TGTGCCAGCAGTTTATCGGGACAGGGGGCATTATATGGCTACACCTTC.

This clonotype was seen at least ten times. The genes are TRBV4-1 and TRBJ2-7; 8 bases are a match to TRBD2. The CDR3 has 15 residues. V lost 5 bases to trimming and J lost 0 bases; unmatched junction nucleotides: 6. Germline V gene data show CDR1 as MGHRA and CDR2 as YSYEKL. The CDR3 DNA is TGCGCCAGCAGCTCGGGGGGGACAAGCTCCTACGAGCAGTACTTC. It encodes CASSSGGTSSYEQYF.

In its sample, this clonotype was seen many times. The V and J genes are TRBV29-1 and TRBJ1-1; D is uncertain. V gave up 4 bases and J gave up 0 bases, with 9 bases separating them. This CDR3 spans 13 amino acids. Germline CDR1 and CDR2: SQVTM and ANQGSEA. The CDR3 DNA reads TGCAGCGTTGGGGTTACACTGAACACTGAAGCTTTCTTT. This translates into CSVGVTLNTEAFF.

This chain joins TRBV27 and TRBJ2-1; D is perhaps TRBD2 (5 bases). This CDR3 is 20 amino acids long. Germline loops: CDR1 MNHEY, CDR2 SMNVEV (reference sequence). Trimming pared 9 bases from V and 2 bases from J, leaving 32 bases between. CDR3 nucleotide sequence: TGTGCCAGGGGCCCTCAGTGTCCTACCACAAGCGGTAGTACCTACAATGAGCAGTTCTTC. It translates to CARGPQCPTTSGSTYNEQFF.

This clonotype has more than one count but fewer than ten. This chain uses TRBV5-6 with TRBJ2-2, with D perhaps matching TRBD1 or TRBD2 (5 bases each). Germline loops: CDR1 SGHDT, CDR2 YYEEEE. V lost 4 bases and J 2 bases, leaving 9 bases between the germline ends. The CDR3 has 14 residues. The DNA for the CDR3 is TGTGCCAGCAGCCGTCGGGACAACACCGGGGAGCTGTTTTTT. It encodes CASSRRDNTGELFF.

This clonotype has ten or more counts. The V call is TRBV12-3 or TRBV12-4, the J call TRBJ1-2, with TRBD1 matching over 10 bases. The CDR3 has 15 residues. V dropped 1 base and J dropped 6; count of bases not matched to a gene: 5. CDR3 protein: CASSLVGTGANGYTF. For the CDR3, the DNA is TGTGCCAGCAGTTTAGTCGGGACAGGGGCCAATGGCTACACCTTC.

This clonotype was observed many times. This rearrangement joins TRBV4-3 to TRBJ2-7, with D perhaps being TRBD1 or TRBD2 (5 bases each). V shed 2 bases and J shed 3 bases, with 8 bases lying between them. The germline V gene has CDR1 LGHNA and CDR2 YSLEER. The CDR3 contains 13 residues. The CDR3 is CASSQIGGYEQYF. CDR3 bases: TGCGCCAGCAGCCAAATTGGGGGCTACGAGCAGTACTTC.

This clonotype was detected only once. This may be a read error: a much more frequent sequence differs by one nucleotide. The rearrangement uses TRBV7-2 and TRBJ1-2; D may be TRBD1 (6 bases). Germline V gene sequence: CDR1 SGHTA, CDR2 FQGNSA. This CDR3 has 15 residues. The CDR3: CASSLPSQGNYGCTF. In DNA form, the CDR3 reads TGTGCCAGCAGCTTACCCTCACAGGGAAACTATGGCTGCACCTTC.

Ten or more counts support this clonotype. The chain carries TRBV27 and TRBJ2-2, with 8 bases lining up with TRBD2. The germline gives CDR1 MNHEY, CDR2 SMNVEV (reference sequence). The CDR3 extends over 14 amino acids. V was pared by 6 bases and J by 7 bases, with 7 bases of the junction left unmatched. Here the CDR3 reads CASRREVLIGELFF. Written as DNA, the CDR3 is TGTGCCAGCAGGCGGGAGGTTTTGATCGGGGAGCTGTTTTTT.